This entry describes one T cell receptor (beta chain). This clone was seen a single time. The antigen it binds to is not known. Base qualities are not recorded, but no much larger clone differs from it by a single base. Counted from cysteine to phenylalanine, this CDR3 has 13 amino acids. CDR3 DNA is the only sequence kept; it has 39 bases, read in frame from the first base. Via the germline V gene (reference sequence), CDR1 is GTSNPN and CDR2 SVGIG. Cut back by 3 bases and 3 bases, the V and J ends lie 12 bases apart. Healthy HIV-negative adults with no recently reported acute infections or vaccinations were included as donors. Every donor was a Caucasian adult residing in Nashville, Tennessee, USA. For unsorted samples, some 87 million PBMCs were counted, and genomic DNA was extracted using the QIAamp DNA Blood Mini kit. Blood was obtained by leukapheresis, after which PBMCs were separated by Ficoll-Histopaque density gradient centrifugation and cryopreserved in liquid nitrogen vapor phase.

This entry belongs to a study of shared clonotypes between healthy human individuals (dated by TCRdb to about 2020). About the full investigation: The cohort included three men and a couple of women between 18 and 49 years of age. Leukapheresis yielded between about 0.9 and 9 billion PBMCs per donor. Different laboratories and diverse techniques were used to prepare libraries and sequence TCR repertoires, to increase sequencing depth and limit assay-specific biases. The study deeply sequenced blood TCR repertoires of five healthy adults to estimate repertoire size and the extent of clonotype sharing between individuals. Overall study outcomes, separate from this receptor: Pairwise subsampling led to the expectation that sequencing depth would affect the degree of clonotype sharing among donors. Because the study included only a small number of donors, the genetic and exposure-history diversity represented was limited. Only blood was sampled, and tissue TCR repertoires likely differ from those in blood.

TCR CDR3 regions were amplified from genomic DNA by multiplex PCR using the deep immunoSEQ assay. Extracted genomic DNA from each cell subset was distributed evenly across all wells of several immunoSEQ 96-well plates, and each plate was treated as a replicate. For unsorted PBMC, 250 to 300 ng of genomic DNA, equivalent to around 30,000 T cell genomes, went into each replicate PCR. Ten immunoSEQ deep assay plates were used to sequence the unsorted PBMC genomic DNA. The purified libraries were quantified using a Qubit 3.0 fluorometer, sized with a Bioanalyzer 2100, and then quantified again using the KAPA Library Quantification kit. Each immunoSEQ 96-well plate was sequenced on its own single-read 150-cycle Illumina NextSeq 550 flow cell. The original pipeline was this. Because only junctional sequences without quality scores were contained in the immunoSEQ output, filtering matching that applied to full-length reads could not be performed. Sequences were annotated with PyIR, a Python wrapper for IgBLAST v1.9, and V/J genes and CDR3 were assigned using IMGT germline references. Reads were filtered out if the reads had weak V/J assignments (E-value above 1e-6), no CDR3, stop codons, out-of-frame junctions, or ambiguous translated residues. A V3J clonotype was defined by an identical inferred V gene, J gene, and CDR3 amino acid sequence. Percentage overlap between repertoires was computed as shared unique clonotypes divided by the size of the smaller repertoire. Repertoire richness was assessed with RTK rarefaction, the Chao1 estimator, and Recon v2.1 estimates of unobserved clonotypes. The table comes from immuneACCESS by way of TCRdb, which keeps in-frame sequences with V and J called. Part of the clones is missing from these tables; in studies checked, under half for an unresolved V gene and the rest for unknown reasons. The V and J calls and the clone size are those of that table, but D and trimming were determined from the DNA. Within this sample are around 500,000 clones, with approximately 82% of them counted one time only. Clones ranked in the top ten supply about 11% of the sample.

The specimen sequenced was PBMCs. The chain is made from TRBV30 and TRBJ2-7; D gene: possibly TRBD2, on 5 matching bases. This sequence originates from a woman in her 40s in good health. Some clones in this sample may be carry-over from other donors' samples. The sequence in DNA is TGTGCCTGGAGCCCCACAGCGGACTACGAGCAGTACTTC. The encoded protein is CAWSPTADYEQYF.